This T cell receptor (beta chain) was sequenced during a study of T-cell memory formation after mild COVID-19. Study-wide findings and caveats: Contracting clones localized mainly to CM and EM when CD4+ and mainly to EMRA when CD8+. Pre-infection memory harbored some responding clones, suggesting cross-reactive memory joined. Day 15 to 85 contractors were CD4/CD8 balanced; later expanders leaned CD4+.

Trimming stripped 0 bases from V and 9 bases from J, with 16 bases between. The CDR3 consists of 16 residues. Germline CDR1 is SGHRS and CDR2 is YFSETQ. A few counts support this clonotype. Its antigen is undetermined. 5'RACE, which relied on constant-segment primers, yielded TCR alpha and TCR beta cDNA libraries carrying sample barcodes and UMIs. TCRdb re-called the 5' RACE reads through MiXCR, storing one row per CDR3 protein. The sample holds 92,000 or so distinct CDR3 sequences, approximately 13% seen once. J is TRBJ1-6 and V is TRBV5-1; the D gene is possibly TRBD1 (5 bases). This clonotype was obtained from an adult woman who had mild COVID-19 (a few samples of this study predate the infection). Cell type and time point are not known. Sequenced input: PBMCs or a T cell subset sorted from them (not recorded which). The CDR3 coding sequence is TGCGCCAGCAGCTTGGAGTTGAGGGGCGCCGGTTCACCCCTCCACTTT. It specifies CASSLELRGAGSPLHF.